This T cell receptor beta chain was captured by sequencing in a study of T cells after posttransplantation cyclophosphamide. Study-wide points: Blood and skin or GI T cell repertoires showed limited TRB overlap.

This clone occurred many times. Antigen: not known. Measured with immunoSEQ multiplex PCR; TCRdb has only the in-frame clones, and not every one. The sample was found to contain 2,000 to 2,500 clones, and every one recurs. Busulfan-fludarabine conditioning, marrow transplant, and cyclophosphamide on days +3 and +4 were administered. The CDR3 spans 12 residues. Per the germline V gene, CDR1 is SQVTM and CDR2 is ANQGSEA. Trimming stripped 7 bases from V and 5 bases from J, with 14 bases between. This TCR was recovered from a female patient between 60 and 69 years old who received an allogeneic stem cell transplant from a related donor and was CMV-positive. Some T cells may originate from the graft donor. The material was PBMCs, obtained 86 days after allogeneic stem cell transplant with posttransplant cyclophosphamide. This chain connects TRBV29-1 to TRBJ1-1, with D possibly TRBD1 on 6 matching bases. CDR3 in amino acids: CSEEQGSTEAFF. The CDR3 nucleotides are TGCAGCGAGGAACAGGGTAGTACTGAAGCTTTCTTT.